Following are 4 T cell receptor beta chains from one sample sequenced in a study of T-cell reconstitution after alpha-beta-depleted transplantation in children. During its preparation, the TCRbeta library received unique molecular identifiers. Each CDR3 protein is one row after TCRdb ran MiXCR on the PCR reads. The table has around 110,000 distinct CDR3 sequences, about a tenth seen once; the top ten hold under 40%. The specimen was PBMCs, collected before TCRalphabeta/CD19-depleted stem cell transplant. These receptors came from a boy aged 2 to 10 with acute lymphoblastic leukemia, due to receive a stem cell transplant.

This clonotype has a count of ten or more. The J gene is TRBJ2-4, the V gene TRBV7-9; 7 bases match TRBD1. The germline V gene encodes CDR1 SEHNR and CDR2 FQNEAQ (reference sequence). Trimming removed 5 bases from V and 1 base from J; junction bases left unmatched: 8. The CDR3 is made up of 16 amino acids. The CDR3 DNA is TGTGCCAGCAGCCTTGAGGGACAGACGGCCAAAAACATTCAGTACTTC. This sequence encodes CASSLEGQTAKNIQYF.

This clonotype was recorded many times. This chain connects TRBV6-5 to TRBJ2-1; 7 nucleotides agree with TRBD2. V was pared by 1 base and J by 9 bases, with 12 bases of the junction left unmatched. Germline V lookup: CDR1 MNHEY, CDR2 SVGAGI. This CDR3 contains 16 residues. CDR3 sequence reads: CASSYWTSPWATEQFF. The CDR3 DNA follows: TGTGCCAGCAGTTACTGGACTAGTCCGTGGGCTACTGAGCAGTTCTTC.

This clonotype has a count of ten or more. The V call is TRBV12-3 or TRBV12-4, the J call TRBJ2-1; the D is unclear. CDR3 length: 13 residues. With 7 bases removed from V and 0 bases from J, the gap between germline ends came to 7 bases. The CDR3 region has the DNA TGTGCCAGCAAGTCGGACTCCTACAATGAGCAGTTCTTC. It is translated as CASKSDSYNEQFF.

The DNA of the CDR3 is TGTGCCTTCAGTTTAGGGTTGAGCAGGGGTTCTCCCACCGGGGAGCTGTTTTTT. Protein: CAFSLGLSRGSPTGELFF. This sequence joins TRBV12-3 or TRBV12-4 and TRBJ2-2; tentative D call: TRBD1 (6 bases). The CDR3 contains 18 residues. Deletions cut 11 bases from V and 4 bases from J, with 29 bases between.